The sequence of this T cell receptor beta chain was determined in a study of shared clonotypes between healthy human individuals. Study findings and constraints: With a few donors compared, about 5.2% of naive CD4 clonotypes were shared. In having few donors, the study represented limited genetic and exposure-history diversity.

The V segment lost 4 bases and the J segment 4 bases; nucleotides outside the gene matches: 1. The CDR3 sequence is 13 residues long. The germline CDR1 and CDR2 sequences are MNHEY and SVGAGI. Some 30,000 T cell genomes, or roughly 200 ng DNA, went into the sorted-subset replicate PCRs. TCRdb's copy holds only in-frame clones and misses some; the assay was immunoSEQ multiplex PCR. Among roughly 1,600,000 clones listed, approximately 98.5% were seen once. A note on this clone: Its antigen is not known. Additional DNA sequences in this sample encode the identical CDR3.

This chain connects TRBV6-5 to TRBJ1-5; 7 nucleotides align to TRBD1. The TCR comes from a man between 25 and 39 years old in good health. What was sequenced was naive CD4+ T cells sorted from blood. Subset meaning: CD45RA+ positively selected. CDR3 sequence: CASSSGGNQPQHF. The CDR3 bases are TGTGCCAGCAGTTCAGGGGGTAATCAGCCCCAGCATTTT.